This note documents a single TCR beta chain sequence. The target antigen is unknown. This may stem from a read error, because a much larger clone lies one nucleotide away. This CDR3 spans 11 amino acids. V was shortened by 4 bases and J by 3 bases, with 4 bases between the two germline ends. Germline CDR1 SGHKS, CDR2 YYEKEE (reference sequence). These data originate in a study of CD8+CD57+ T cells in acquired aplastic anemia. Across the study: Average DNA yield from sorted CD4+ and CD8+ cells was 3.2 ug. General study points: In common between the patients and the controls were some 28 CD8+ CDR3 sequences. Patients and controls had CD8+ Simpson's diversity values that were not significantly distinct.

The template for TCR beta VDJ and CDR3 sequence profiling was genomic DNA. In TCRdb, the reads were re-called with MiXCR into one record per CDR3 protein. The top ten clones hold 1% to 1.3% of a sample with some 200,000 distinct CDR3 sequences, about 37% of them seen once. This TCR came from a human donor in good health, serving as a control. Source material: sorted CD4+, CD8+, or CD8+CD57+ T cells (not recorded which) from PBMCs. The V gene is TRBV5-5, the J gene TRBJ1-2, with D hard to call. CDR3 coding DNA: TGTGCCAGCAGCCTTGACTATGGCTACACCTTC. Translated: CASSLDYGYTF.